Given below is one TCR beta chain in context. This specimen belongs to a study of blood T cell repertoires in COVID-19. Overall study context: Collection of acute and convalescent COVID-19 samples took place in the United States, Italy and Spain.

Germline V CDR1 and CDR2: MNHEY, SMNVEV (reference sequence). V lost 3 bases and J lost 11; bases outside the gene matches: 7. CDR3 length equals 13 residues. Study processing details: Reference gene primer amplification gave nucleated cell count estimates. Profiling relied on immunoSEQ multiplex PCR, and the TCRdb table lists in-frame clones only, not all of them. D and trimming come from the DNA, and the V and J calls and clone size come from that table. The table has 250,000 to 300,000 clones, over 75% seen once. Researchers sorted participants into cohorts using their self-reported clinical history. Either two negative PCRs, clearance, or symptom resolution qualified Cohort 3 donors as recovered.

The rearrangement joins TRBV27 to TRBJ2-3; 8 bases agree with TRBD2. The sequencing sample was made of PBMCs or T cells enriched from blood (not recorded which). This TCR came from a young woman who had recovered from COVID-19. In nucleotides, the CDR3 is TGTGCCAGCAGTTTTTCCAGCGGGAGTAAGCAGTATTTT. This codes for CASSFSSGSKQYF.